This T cell receptor beta chain came from a study of beta chain features in type 1 diabetes. Stem cell-like memory, regulatory, central memory and naive CD4+ cells were sorted via CD45RO/CCR7/CD25/CD127/CD95/CD27. As for this clone: Its antigen remains unidentified.

Expressed TCRB transcripts were sequenced, since all the RNA that had been isolated was reverse transcribed. Clones were sequenced by immunoSEQ multiplex PCR, and TCRdb holds only the in-frame ones, with some missing. The data contain about 900,000 clones, roughly 15% of them singletons. Study observations and caveats: All four CD4+ subsets from Type 1 diabetes patients carried moderately but significantly shorter TCRB CDR3s. Across patients, naive, central memory and Treg TCRB repertoires exhibited apparently greater similarity than was observed across healthy donors.

The germline CDR1 and CDR2 sequences are MDHEN and SYDVKM. The ends lost 8 bases at V and 0 bases at J; junction bases unmatched: 5. The CDR3 loop spans 14 amino acids. This receptor was identified in a woman younger than 30 in good health. Sequenced input: naive CD4+ T cells from blood. The rearrangement joins TRBV28 to TRBJ2-7; 9 nucleotides line up with TRBD2. CDR3 nucleotides: TGTGCCAGCGGGCGTAGCGGGAGCTCCTACGAGCAGTACTTC. Its translation: CASGRSGSSYEQYF.